One T cell receptor beta chain is described in this entry. Its matching antigen is unknown. This specimen comes from a study of shared clonotypes between healthy human individuals. Study information: With ages of 18 to 49, the donors were two women and a few men. Points from the study as a whole: Specimens sampled were limited to blood, with tissue repertoires likely differing. Lower generation probabilities were found for non-shared clonotypes than for those shared by all four donors.

Germline V gene sequence: CDR1 SGHRS, CDR2 YFSETQ. V trimming: 4 bases; J trimming: 3 bases; junction bases outside the gene matches: 9. The CDR3 extends over 15 amino acids. Some clones are missing from TCRdb's copy, which holds only in-frame ones; the method was immunoSEQ multiplex PCR. The sample has about 1.5 million clones, over 95% seen once. Researchers partitioned CD4+ cells into CD45RA+ naive and CD45RA-negative memory subsets. The clonotype comes from a man in his thirties or forties in good health. Material for sequencing was naive CD4+ T cells sorted from blood. Described subset: CD45RA+ positively selected. The rearrangement uses TRBV5-1 and TRBJ2-7, with 8 bases aligning to TRBD1. The chain's CDR3 is CASSLTRGRGYEQYF. The CDR3 DNA is TGCGCCAGCAGCCTAACCAGGGGGCGCGGCTACGAGCAGTACTTC.